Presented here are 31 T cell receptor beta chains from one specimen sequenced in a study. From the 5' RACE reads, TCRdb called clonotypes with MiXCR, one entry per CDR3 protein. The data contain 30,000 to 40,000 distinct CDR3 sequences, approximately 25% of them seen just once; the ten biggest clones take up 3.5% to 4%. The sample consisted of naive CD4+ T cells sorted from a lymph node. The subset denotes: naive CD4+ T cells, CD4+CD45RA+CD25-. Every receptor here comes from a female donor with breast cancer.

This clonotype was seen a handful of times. CDR3 nucleotide sequence: TGTGCCAGCAGTCCACAGCCCAGCTCGTCTGGGGCCAACGTCCTGACTTTC. Its protein is CASSPQPSSSGANVLTF. J is TRBJ2-6 and V is TRBV6-1; unclear D gene. This CDR3 has 17 amino acids. Trimming cost V 5 bases and J 1 base, with 15 bases left between them. Germline CDR1 reads MNHNS; CDR2 reads SASEGT.

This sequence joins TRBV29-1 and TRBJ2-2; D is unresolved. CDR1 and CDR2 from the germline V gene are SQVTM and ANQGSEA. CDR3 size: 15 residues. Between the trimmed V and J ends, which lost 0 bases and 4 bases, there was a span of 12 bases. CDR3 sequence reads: CSVEDPLGPTGELFF. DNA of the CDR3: TGCAGCGTTGAAGATCCCCTTGGCCCCACCGGGGAGCTGTTTTTT.

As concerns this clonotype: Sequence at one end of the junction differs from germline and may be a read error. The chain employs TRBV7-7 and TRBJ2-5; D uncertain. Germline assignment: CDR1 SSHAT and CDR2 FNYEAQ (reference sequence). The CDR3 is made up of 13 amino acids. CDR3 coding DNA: TGTGCTAGCAGCTTAAAACCGGGAGAGACCCAGTACTTC. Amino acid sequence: CASSLKPGETQYF.

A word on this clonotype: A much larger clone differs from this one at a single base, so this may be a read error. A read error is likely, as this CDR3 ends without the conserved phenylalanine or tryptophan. The CDR3 DNA sequence: TGTGCCAGCAGTCAATCTGGGGCCAACGTCCTGACTTCC. It is translated as CASSQSGANVLTS. The V and J genes are TRBV2 and TRBJ2-6, with D unresolved. The CDR3 consists of 13 residues. Looked up from germline, CDR1 is SNHLY and CDR2 is FYNNEI. V lost 5 bases to trimming and J lost 1 base, with 3 bases between them.

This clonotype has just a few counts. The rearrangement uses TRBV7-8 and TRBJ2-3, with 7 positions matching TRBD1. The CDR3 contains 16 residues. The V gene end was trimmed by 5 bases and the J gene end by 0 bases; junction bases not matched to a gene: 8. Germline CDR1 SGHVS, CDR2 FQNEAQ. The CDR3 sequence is CASSQRGQTSTDTQYF. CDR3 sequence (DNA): TGTGCCAGCAGCCAAAGGGGACAGACCAGCACAGATACGCAGTATTTT.

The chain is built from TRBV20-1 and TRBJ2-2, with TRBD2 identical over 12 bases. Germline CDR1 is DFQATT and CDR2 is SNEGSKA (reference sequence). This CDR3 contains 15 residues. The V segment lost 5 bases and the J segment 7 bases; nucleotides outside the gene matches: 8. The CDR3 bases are TGCAGTGCTCCGCCGACTAGCGGGAGTGACGGGGAGCTGTTTTTT. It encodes CSAPPTSGSDGELFF.

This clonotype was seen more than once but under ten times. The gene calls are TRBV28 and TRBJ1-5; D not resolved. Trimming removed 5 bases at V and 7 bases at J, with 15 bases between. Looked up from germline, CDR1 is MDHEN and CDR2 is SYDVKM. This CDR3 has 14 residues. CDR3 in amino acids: CASSKTLEGQPQHF. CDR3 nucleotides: TGTGCCAGCAGTAAGACCTTGGAGGGACAGCCCCAGCATTTT.

In nucleotides, the CDR3 is TGCAGCGTCGGAGGCGGGGGAAGCCAAGAGACCCAGTACTTC. This gives the protein CSVGGGGSQETQYF. The chain uses TRBV29-1 and TRBJ2-5; 7 bases are a match to TRBD2. Trimming removed 6 bases from V and 1 base from J; junction bases left unmatched: 8. This CDR3 comprises 14 residues. Germline V gene data show CDR1 as SQVTM and CDR2 as ANQGSEA.

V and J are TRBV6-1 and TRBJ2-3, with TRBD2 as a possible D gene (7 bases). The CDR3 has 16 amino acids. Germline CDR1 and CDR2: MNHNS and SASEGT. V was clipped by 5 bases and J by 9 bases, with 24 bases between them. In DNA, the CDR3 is TGTGCCAGCAGTCGCGTACTGGGGGGGCCAAACATGACGCAGTATTTT. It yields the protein CASSRVLGGPNMTQYF.

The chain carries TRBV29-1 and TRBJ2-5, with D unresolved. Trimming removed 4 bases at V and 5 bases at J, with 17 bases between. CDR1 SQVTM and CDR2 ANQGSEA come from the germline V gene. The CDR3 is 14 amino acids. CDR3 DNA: TGCAGCGTTGCTAAAAACTCCGCAGGTGAGACCCAGTACTTC. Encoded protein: CSVAKNSAGETQYF.

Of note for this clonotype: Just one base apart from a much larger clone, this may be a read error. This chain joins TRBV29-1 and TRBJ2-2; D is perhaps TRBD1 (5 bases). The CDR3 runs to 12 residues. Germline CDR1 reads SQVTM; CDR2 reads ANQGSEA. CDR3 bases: TGCAGCGGACAGTCGAACGCCGGGGAGCTGTTTTTT. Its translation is CSGQSNAGELFF.

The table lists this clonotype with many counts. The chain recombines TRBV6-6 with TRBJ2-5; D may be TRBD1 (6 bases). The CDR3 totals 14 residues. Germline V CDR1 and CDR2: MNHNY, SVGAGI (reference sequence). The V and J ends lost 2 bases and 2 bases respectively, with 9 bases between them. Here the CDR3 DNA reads TGTGCCAGCAGTTACCCTGGACAGCAAGAGACCCAGTACTTC. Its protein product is CASSYPGQQETQYF.

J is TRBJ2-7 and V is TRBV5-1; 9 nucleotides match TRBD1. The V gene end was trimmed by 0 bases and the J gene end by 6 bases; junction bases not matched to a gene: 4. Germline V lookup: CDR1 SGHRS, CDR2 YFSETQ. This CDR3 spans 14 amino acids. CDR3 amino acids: CASSLEDRGGEQYF. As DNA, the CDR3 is TGCGCCAGCAGCTTGGAGGACAGGGGAGGCGAGCAGTACTTC.

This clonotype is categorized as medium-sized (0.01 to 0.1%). The DNA of the CDR3 is TGCAGTGCCCAGGGTTCCGCCGGAGAGACCCAGTACTTC. Translated, it gives CSAQGSAGETQYF. This sequence joins TRBV20-1 and TRBJ2-5; tentatively, D is TRBD1 (5 bases). Trimming left V 6 bases short and J 4 bases short, with 15 bases between. The germline gives CDR1 DFQATT, CDR2 SNEGSKA (reference sequence). This CDR3 spans 13 amino acids.

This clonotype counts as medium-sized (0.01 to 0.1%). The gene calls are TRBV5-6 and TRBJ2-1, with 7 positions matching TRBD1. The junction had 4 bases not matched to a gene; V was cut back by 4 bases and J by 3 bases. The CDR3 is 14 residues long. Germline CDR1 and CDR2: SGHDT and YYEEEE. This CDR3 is CASSPGTDYNEQFF. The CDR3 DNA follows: TGTGCCAGCAGCCCCGGGACAGACTACAATGAGCAGTTCTTC.

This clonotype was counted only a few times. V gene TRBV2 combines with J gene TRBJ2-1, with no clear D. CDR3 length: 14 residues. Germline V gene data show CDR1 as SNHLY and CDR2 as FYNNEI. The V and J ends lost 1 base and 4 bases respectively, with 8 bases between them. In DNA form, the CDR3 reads TGTGCCAGCAGTGAAGAAGGGCCGTACAATGAGCAGTTCTTC. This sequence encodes CASSEEGPYNEQFF.

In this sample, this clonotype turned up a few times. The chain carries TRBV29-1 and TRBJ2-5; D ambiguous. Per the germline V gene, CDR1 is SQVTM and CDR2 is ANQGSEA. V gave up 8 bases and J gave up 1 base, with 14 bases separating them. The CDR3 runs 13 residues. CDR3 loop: CSLGRPPQETQYF. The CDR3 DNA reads TGCAGCCTTGGCCGGCCCCCCCAAGAGACCCAGTACTTC.

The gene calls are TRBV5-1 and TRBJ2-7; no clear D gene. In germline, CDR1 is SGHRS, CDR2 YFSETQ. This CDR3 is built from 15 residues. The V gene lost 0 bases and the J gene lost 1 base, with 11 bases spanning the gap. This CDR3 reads CASSLEGVSSYEQYF. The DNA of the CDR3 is TGCGCCAGCAGCTTGGAAGGAGTCAGTTCCTACGAGCAGTACTTC.

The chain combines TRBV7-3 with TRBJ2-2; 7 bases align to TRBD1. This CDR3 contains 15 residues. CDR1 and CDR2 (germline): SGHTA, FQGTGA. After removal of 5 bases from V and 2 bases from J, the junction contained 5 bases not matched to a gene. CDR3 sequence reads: CASSPGTANTGELFF. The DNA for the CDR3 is TGTGCCAGCAGCCCAGGGACAGCTAACACCGGGGAGCTGTTTTTT.

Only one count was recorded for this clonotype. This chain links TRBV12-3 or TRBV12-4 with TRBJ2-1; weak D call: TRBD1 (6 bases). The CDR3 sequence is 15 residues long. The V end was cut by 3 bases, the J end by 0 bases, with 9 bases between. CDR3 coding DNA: TGTGCCAGCAGTTTCGGACAGAGCTCCTACAATGAGCAGTTCTTC. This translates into CASSFGQSSYNEQFF.

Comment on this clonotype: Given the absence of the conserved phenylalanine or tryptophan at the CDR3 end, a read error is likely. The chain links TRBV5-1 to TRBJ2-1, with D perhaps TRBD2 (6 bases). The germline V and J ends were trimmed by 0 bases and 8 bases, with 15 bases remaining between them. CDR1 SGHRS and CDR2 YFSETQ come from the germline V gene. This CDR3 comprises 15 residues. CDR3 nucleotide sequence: TGCGCCAGCAGCTTGGGTCGGGACTCATCGGATGAGCAGTTCCTC. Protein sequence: CASSLGRDSSDEQFL.

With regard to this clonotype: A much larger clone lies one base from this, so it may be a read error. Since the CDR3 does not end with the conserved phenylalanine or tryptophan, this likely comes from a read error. The CDR3 nucleotides read TGCAGTGCTCCCCTTGGGGGGAGAAGCACAGATACGCAGTATCTT. Translating it yields CSAPLGGRSTDTQYL. The J gene is TRBJ2-3, the V gene TRBV20-1, with D tentatively TRBD2 (6 bases). Trimming stripped 5 bases from V and 0 bases from J, with 15 bases between. The CDR3 is made up of 15 amino acids. Per germline, CDR1 DFQATT and CDR2 SNEGSKA (reference sequence).

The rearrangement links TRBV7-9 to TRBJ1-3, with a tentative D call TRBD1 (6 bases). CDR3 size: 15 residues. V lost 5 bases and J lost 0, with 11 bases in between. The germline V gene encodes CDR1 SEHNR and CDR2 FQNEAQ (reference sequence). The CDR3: CASSLTGRSGNTIYF. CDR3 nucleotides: TGTGCCAGCAGCCTGACAGGACGCTCTGGAAACACCATATATTTT.

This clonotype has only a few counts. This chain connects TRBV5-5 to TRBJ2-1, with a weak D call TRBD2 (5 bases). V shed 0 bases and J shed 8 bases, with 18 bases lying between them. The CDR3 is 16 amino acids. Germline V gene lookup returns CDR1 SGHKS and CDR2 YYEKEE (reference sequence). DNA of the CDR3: TGTGCCAGCAGCTTGGAGGGCGGAGGCCTGGTGGATGAGCAGTTCTTC. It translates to CASSLEGGGLVDEQFF.

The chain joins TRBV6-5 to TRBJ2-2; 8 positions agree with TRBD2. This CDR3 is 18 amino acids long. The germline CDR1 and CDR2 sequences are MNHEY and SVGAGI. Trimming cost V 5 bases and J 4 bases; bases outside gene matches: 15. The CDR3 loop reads CASSDFSGAQLGTGELFF. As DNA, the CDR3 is TGTGCCAGCAGTGATTTTAGCGGGGCGCAGTTGGGCACCGGGGAGCTGTTTTTT.

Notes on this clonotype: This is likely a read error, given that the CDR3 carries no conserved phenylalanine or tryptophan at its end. This chain's CDR3 is CASSTPSGANVLTS. DNA for the CDR3: TGTGCCAGCAGCACACCTTCTGGGGCCAACGTCCTGACTTCC. V and J are TRBV28 and TRBJ2-6, with D hard to call. Trimming took off 6 bases at V and 1 base at J, with 7 bases between the two ends. This CDR3 is 14 amino acids long. Looked up from germline, CDR1 is MDHEN and CDR2 is SYDVKM.

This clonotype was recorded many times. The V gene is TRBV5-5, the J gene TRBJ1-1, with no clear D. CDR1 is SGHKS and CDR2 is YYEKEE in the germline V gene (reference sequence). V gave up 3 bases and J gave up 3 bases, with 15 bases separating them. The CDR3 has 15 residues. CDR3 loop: CASSSRTEMDTEAFF. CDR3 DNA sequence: TGTGCCAGCAGCTCCCGGACCGAAATGGACACTGAAGCTTTCTTT.

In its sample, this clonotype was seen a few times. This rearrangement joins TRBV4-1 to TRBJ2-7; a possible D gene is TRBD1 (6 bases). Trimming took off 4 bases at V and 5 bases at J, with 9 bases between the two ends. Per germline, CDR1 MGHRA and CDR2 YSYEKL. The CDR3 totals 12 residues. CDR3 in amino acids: CASSRQGNEQYF. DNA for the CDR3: TGCGCCAGCAGCCGCCAGGGGAACGAGCAGTACTTC.

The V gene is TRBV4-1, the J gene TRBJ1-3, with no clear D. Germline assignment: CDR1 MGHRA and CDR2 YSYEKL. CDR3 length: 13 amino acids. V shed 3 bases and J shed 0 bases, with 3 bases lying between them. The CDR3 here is CASSHNSGNTIYF. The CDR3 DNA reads TGCGCCAGCAGCCACAACTCTGGAAACACCATATATTTT.

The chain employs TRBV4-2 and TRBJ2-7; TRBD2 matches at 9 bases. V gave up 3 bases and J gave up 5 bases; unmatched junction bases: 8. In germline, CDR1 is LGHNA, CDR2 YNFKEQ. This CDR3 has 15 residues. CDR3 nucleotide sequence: TGTGCCAGCAGCCACTCGGCGGGAGGGCCTCACGAGCAGTACTTC. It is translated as CASSHSAGGPHEQYF.

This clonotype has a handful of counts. CDR3 DNA: TGTGCCAGCAGTGAACTAGCTGGGGCCAACGTCCTGACTTTC. Translating it yields CASSELAGANVLTF. The V and J genes are TRBV6-1 and TRBJ2-6; D remains unclear. The V and J ends lost 2 bases and 2 bases respectively, with 4 bases between them. Germline V gives CDR1 MNHNS, CDR2 SASEGT. The CDR3 is 14 residues long.